Following are 25 T cell receptor beta chains from one sample sequenced in a study of CD8 T cells in Susac syndrome. When the RNA was reverse transcribed, random hexamers were used with an input of about 0.5 to 1 ug. TCRdb independently ran MiXCR on the immunoSEQ multiplex PCR reads; one entry per CDR3 protein. The sample contains roughly 130,000 distinct CDR3 sequences, 85% to 95% of which appear only once. The sample consisted of CD4+ T cells from PBMCs. These receptors all come from a human donor with multiple sclerosis.

The chain employs TRBV20-1 and TRBJ1-3; D is ambiguous. V lost 6 bases and J 0 bases, leaving 9 bases between the germline ends. Germline CDR1 reads DFQATT; CDR2 reads SNEGSKA (reference sequence). The CDR3 loop spans 13 amino acids. The CDR3 region has the DNA TGCAGTGCCATGGGTCTCTCTGGAAACACCATATATTTT. Amino acids: CSAMGLSGNTIYF.

V gene TRBV29-1 combines with J gene TRBJ1-2; 10 nucleotides line up with TRBD1. Trimming at V came to 7 bases and at J to 2 bases, leaving 13 bases not matched to a gene. The CDR3 length is 16 residues. The germline gives CDR1 SQVTM, CDR2 ANQGSEA. The CDR3 is CSAIRQGAPLNYGYTF. In DNA, the CDR3 is TGCAGCGCCATTAGACAGGGGGCGCCGCTAAACTATGGCTACACCTTC.

The table lists this clonotype with a few counts. The chain recombines TRBV12-3 or TRBV12-4 with TRBJ1-5, with D maybe TRBD1 (5 bases). The length of the CDR3 is 14 residues. Trimming took 0 bases from V and 2 from J, leaving 5 bases between them. The CDR3 sequence: CASSLAGGNQPQHF. CDR3 nucleotides: TGTGCCAGCAGTTTAGCGGGGGGCAATCAGCCCCAGCATTTT.

J is TRBJ1-1 and V is TRBV20-1; TRBD1 matches 10 bases. Unmatched junction bases numbered 4, after V lost 5 bases and J lost 4 bases. Looked up from germline, CDR1 is DFQATT and CDR2 is SNEGSKA (reference sequence). This CDR3 spans 13 amino acids. The CDR3 loop reads CSARQGASTEAFF. CDR3 nucleotides: TGCAGTGCTCGACAGGGGGCAAGCACTGAAGCTTTCTTT.

The rearrangement uses TRBV27 and TRBJ2-7; 12 bases line up with TRBD1. This CDR3 has 15 amino acids. Germline V gene data show CDR1 as MNHEY and CDR2 as SMNVEV (reference sequence). After removal of 5 bases from V and 5 bases from J, the junction contained 7 bases not matched to a gene. The CDR3 reads CASSAPGTGGHEQYF. The DNA of the CDR3 is TGTGCCAGCAGTGCGCCCGGGACAGGGGGCCACGAGCAGTACTTC.

V usage is TRBV30 and J usage is TRBJ1-1, with 8 bases lining up with TRBD1. Germline-derived CDR1 and CDR2 are GTSNPN and SVGIG (reference sequence). The CDR3 length is 14 residues. V was clipped by 2 bases and J by 1 base; unmatched bases: 3. The CDR3 region has the DNA TGTGCCTGGAGTTACGGGACAGGGAACACTGAAGCTTTCTTT. It specifies CAWSYGTGNTEAFF.

The rearrangement uses TRBV20-1 and TRBJ2-3, with a weak D call TRBD1 (6 bases). V was cut by 0 bases and J by 0 bases, with 16 bases left in between. The CDR3 has 17 amino acids. Germline CDR1 reads DFQATT; CDR2 reads SNEGSKA (reference sequence). Here the CDR3 DNA reads TGCAGTGCTAGAGACCTCGGGACACCTGTCAGCACAGATACGCAGTATTTT. This codes for CSARDLGTPVSTDTQYF.

This rearrangement joins TRBV12-3 or TRBV12-4 to TRBJ1-5, with D perhaps TRBD1 (6 bases). CDR3 length equals 15 residues. Trimming took 2 bases from V and 3 from J, leaving 11 bases between them. The CDR3 protein is CASSLNGQYNQPQHF. The CDR3 DNA reads TGTGCCAGCAGTTTAAATGGACAGTACAATCAGCCCCAGCATTTT.

J is TRBJ2-3 and V is TRBV14; D gene unclear. V dropped 1 base and J dropped 0 bases, with 8 bases sitting between them. CDR1 is SGHDN, CDR2 FVKESK, per germline. This CDR3 has 15 residues. Here the CDR3 reads CASSQVRSSTDTQYF. Here the CDR3 DNA reads TGTGCCAGCAGCCAAGTCCGGTCAAGCACAGATACGCAGTATTTT.

The chain combines TRBV5-4 with TRBJ2-7; D is ambiguous. CDR3 length: 15 residues. Trimming stripped 2 bases from V and 0 bases from J, with 12 bases between. Germline V gene data show CDR1 as SGHNT and CDR2 as YYREEE (reference sequence). Written as DNA, the CDR3 is TGTGCCAGCAGCTTTTCTGGACCAAGCTCCTACGAGCAGTACTTC. Its translation: CASSFSGPSSYEQYF.

This chain links TRBV5-1 with TRBJ2-7; 8 positions match TRBD2. V was pared by 0 bases and J by 4 bases, with 9 bases of the junction left unmatched. Germline values: CDR1 SGHRS, CDR2 YFSETQ. The CDR3 totals 16 residues. In DNA, the CDR3 is TGCGCCAGCAGCTTGGGTGCAGCGGGAGCTTCTTACGAGCAGTACTTC. It translates to CASSLGAAGASYEQYF.

The V and J genes are TRBV2 and TRBJ2-7; D not certain. V lost 2 bases, J lost 1 base, and 9 bases lay in between. The CDR3 is 14 amino acids. The germline gives CDR1 SNHLY, CDR2 FYNNEI. The CDR3 DNA reads TGTGCCAGCAGTGAAATTCAGGTTTCCTACGAGCAGTACTTC. Protein product: CASSEIQVSYEQYF.

The chain joins TRBV20-1 to TRBJ1-6; D gene uncertain. This CDR3 is built from 16 residues. Germline V gene sequence: CDR1 DFQATT, CDR2 SNEGSKA (reference sequence). V dropped 1 base and J dropped 0 bases, with 10 bases sitting between them. CDR3 in DNA: TGCAGTGCTAGAGCGACCGTGAGCTCCTATAATTCACCCCTCCACTTT. Translation gives CSARATVSSYNSPLHF.

The rearrangement links TRBV3-1 to TRBJ1-6; no firm D call. This CDR3 has 13 residues. Germline CDR1 and CDR2: LGHDT and YNNKEL (reference sequence). The V and J ends lost 3 bases and 13 bases respectively, with 13 bases between them. CDR3 DNA sequence: TGTGCCAGCAGCCATGGACCGGGGAGTCCCCTCCACTTT. It translates to CASSHGPGSPLHF.

The rearrangement links TRBV20-1 to TRBJ1-5; D ambiguous. Germline CDR1 and CDR2: DFQATT and SNEGSKA (reference sequence). V lost 3 bases, J lost 5 bases, and 2 bases lay in between. This CDR3 has 10 residues. CDR3 region: CSASDQPQHF. CDR3 sequence (DNA): TGCAGTGCTAGTGATCAGCCCCAGCATTTT.

The chain uses TRBV7-3 and TRBJ1-1; D is unclear. This CDR3 comprises 13 residues. Germline V gene lookup returns CDR1 SGHTA and CDR2 FQGTGA. V lost 5 bases, J lost 1 base, and 8 bases lay in between. This chain's CDR3 is CASSRSRNTEAFF. CDR3 sequence (DNA): TGTGCCAGCAGCCGGTCCAGGAACACTGAAGCTTTCTTT.

The V and J genes are TRBV9 and TRBJ2-5, with TRBD2 identical over 10 bases. The CDR3 covers 15 residues. V was pared by 0 bases and J by 4 bases, with 3 bases of the junction left unmatched. CDR1 is SGDLS and CDR2 is YYNGEE in the germline V gene. In DNA form, the CDR3 reads TGTGCCAGCAGCGTAGCTAGCGGGAGAGCAGAGACCCAGTACTTC. Amino acid sequence: CASSVASGRAETQYF.

This rearrangement joins TRBV6-2 or TRBV6-3 to TRBJ2-4; a possible D gene is TRBD1 (5 bases). The CDR3 has 15 residues. The V end lost 5 bases, the J end lost 8 bases, and 19 bases lay between the germline ends. The V gene's germline CDR1 is MNHEY and CDR2 SVGEGT. The CDR3 loop reads CASSRPQGVGHIQYF. DNA of the CDR3: TGTGCCAGCAGTCGCCCCCAAGGGGTTGGACACATTCAGTACTTC.

V usage is TRBV3-1 and J usage is TRBJ1-1, with 10 positions matching TRBD1. This CDR3 is built from 15 residues. CDR1 and CDR2 from the germline V gene are LGHDT and YNNKEL (reference sequence). Unmatched junction bases numbered 9, after V lost 5 bases and J lost 6 bases. For the CDR3, the DNA is TGTGCCAGCAGCTCAAGGGGACAGGGGAGAGCTGAAGCTTTCTTT. This gives the protein CASSSRGQGRAEAFF.

The chain couples TRBV6-5 to TRBJ1-5; 8 bases are a match to TRBD1. With 0 bases clipped from V and 0 bases from J, the junction kept 13 bases outside the gene matches. The CDR3 runs 20 residues. The germline V gene encodes CDR1 MNHEY and CDR2 SVGAGI. CDR3 bases: TGTGCCAGCAGTTACTCGATCCTTCCAGGGGGCCTATATAGCAATCAGCCCCAGCATTTT. Residues: CASSYSILPGGLYSNQPQHF.

This sequence joins TRBV29-1 and TRBJ2-3; D gene uncertain. Trimming took off 1 base at V and 0 bases at J, with 8 bases between the two ends. The CDR3 loop spans 14 amino acids. Germline V gives CDR1 SQVTM, CDR2 ANQGSEA. The CDR3 DNA sequence: TGCAGCGTTGAAGCTCGTACTAGCACAGATACGCAGTATTTT. This gives the protein CSVEARTSTDTQYF.

The J gene is TRBJ2-1, the V gene TRBV27; no reliable D call. Between the trimmed V and J ends, which lost 4 bases and 4 bases, there was a span of 5 bases. CDR3 length: 12 amino acids. The germline gives CDR1 MNHEY, CDR2 SMNVEV (reference sequence). CDR3: CASSSGYNEQFF. In nucleotides, the CDR3 is TGTGCCAGCAGTTCTGGGTACAATGAGCAGTTCTTC.

The V call is TRBV28, the J call TRBJ1-3; D is undetermined. Trimming took off 8 bases at V and 5 bases at J, with 7 bases between the two ends. Germline V gene lookup returns CDR1 MDHEN and CDR2 SYDVKM. The CDR3 totals 11 residues. The CDR3 coding sequence is TGTGCCAGCGTTACTAGAAACACCATATATTTT. Translating gives CASVTRNTIYF. The full variable domain, in which reference TRBV28 and TRBJ1-3 provide the parts outside the CDR3, is DVKVTQSSRYLVKRTGEKVFLECVQDMDHENMFWYRQDPGLGLRLIYFSYDVKMKEKGDIPEGYSVSREKKERFSLILESASTNQTSMYLCASVTRNTIYFGEGSWLTVV.

Worth noting for this clonotype: One end of the junction is discordant with germline, which a read error may explain. The rearrangement joins TRBV2 to TRBJ2-5, with 7 bases matching TRBD2. CDR3 size: 12 residues. The germline V gene encodes CDR1 SNHLY and CDR2 FYNNEI. CDR3 nucleotides: TGTGCCAGCAGTGAAGCGACTAGCCTAAGAGACTTC. This sequence encodes CASSEATSLRDF. The full variable domain, in which reference TRBV2 and TRBJ2-5 provide the parts outside the CDR3, is EPEVTQTPSHQVTQMGQEVILRCVPISNHLYFYWYRQILGQKVEFLVSFYNNEISEKSEIFDDQFSVERPDGSNFTLKIRSTKLEDSAMYFCASSEATSLRDFGPGTRLLVL.

The rearrangement joins TRBV27 to TRBJ2-7; no reliable D call. V shed 3 bases and J shed 3 bases, with 12 bases lying between them. The CDR3 length is 14 residues. Germline CDR1 and CDR2: MNHEY and SMNVEV (reference sequence). CDR3 region: CASSLQVNGYEQYF. As DNA, the CDR3 is TGTGCCAGCAGTTTGCAGGTAAATGGCTACGAGCAGTACTTC.